These 17 T cell receptor beta chains came from one sample sequenced in a study of cytomegalovirus exposure and HLA in healthy donors. Using immunoSEQ multiplex PCR, the repertoire was profiled, and TCRdb retains in-frame clones only, with some absent. Counted here are 150,000 to 200,000 clones, 86% occurring once; the ten biggest clones make up more than 1.1%. What was sequenced was PBMCs. These receptors were collected from a woman between 18 and 30 years old in good health and CMV-seronegative.

This clone was detected only once. The chain combines TRBV19 with TRBJ2-3; TRBD1 matches at 7 bases. CDR1 and CDR2 (germline): LNHDA, SQIVND (reference sequence). V was clipped by 3 bases and J by 2 bases; unmatched bases: 8. The CDR3 is 16 amino acids. CDR3 sequence (DNA): TGTGCCAGTAGTATTAGAGGGGGCAGGACCACAGATACGCAGTATTTT. This encodes CASSIRGGRTTDTQYF.

The chain couples TRBV7-9 to TRBJ2-1; perhaps TRBD1 as D (6 bases). V was cut by 7 bases and J by 2 bases, with 15 bases left in between. CDR3 length: 15 residues. The germline gives CDR1 SEHNR, CDR2 FQNEAQ (reference sequence). The CDR3 nucleotides are TGTGCCAGCACCCCGAGGGGGTCCCCCTACAATGAGCAGTTCTTC. Its protein is CASTPRGSPYNEQFF.

The CDR3 protein is CASRQDREAEKLFF. The CDR3 bases are TGTGCCAGCAGACAGGACAGGGAGGCTGAAAAACTGTTTTTT. The J gene is TRBJ1-4, the V gene TRBV7-6; 8 nucleotides line up with TRBD1. This CDR3 contains 14 residues. The germline V gene has CDR1 SGHVS and CDR2 FNYEAQ. J lost 7 bases, V lost 6 bases, and 7 bases had no gene match.

This clone is a singleton in its sample. V and J are TRBV6-5 and TRBJ2-2; D ambiguous. Trimming took off 3 bases at V and 4 bases at J, with 9 bases between the two ends. This CDR3 is 14 amino acids long. The germline CDR1 and CDR2 sequences are MNHEY and SVGAGI. The CDR3 loop is CASSYPSGTGELFF. The CDR3 DNA reads TGTGCCAGCAGTTATCCTTCGGGCACCGGGGAGCTGTTTTTT.

The chain couples TRBV6-6 to TRBJ2-2; 8 positions match TRBD2. V was clipped by 6 bases and J by 8 bases; unmatched bases: 5. CDR3 length equals 13 residues. Germline V gene data show CDR1 as MNHNY and CDR2 as SVGAGI (reference sequence). The CDR3 loop is CASSRTSPGELFF. The CDR3 DNA follows: TGTGCCAGCAGCAGGACTAGCCCGGGGGAGCTGTTTTTT.

The gene calls are TRBV7-2 and TRBJ2-7, with a tentative D call TRBD2 (5 bases). The germline gives CDR1 SGHTA, CDR2 FQGNSA. V was pared by 4 bases and J by 2 bases, with 12 bases between. The CDR3 totals 14 residues. The CDR3 nucleotides are TGTGCCAGCAGCTCCCGGGAAGCCCCCTACGAGCAGTACTTC. Translation gives CASSSREAPYEQYF.

The CDR3 region is CASSPGQGLNEQYF. DNA of the CDR3: TGCGCCAGCAGCCCTGGACAGGGTTTAAACGAGCAGTACTTC. The chain links TRBV4-1 to TRBJ2-7, with 8 nucleotides matching TRBD1. J gave up 5 bases and V 4 bases, and 7 bases lay outside the gene matches. The CDR3 is made up of 14 amino acids. Germline CDR1 and CDR2: MGHRA and YSYEKL.

The chain couples TRBV9 to TRBJ2-1; 9 positions match TRBD2. CDR3 length equals 15 residues. Germline assignment: CDR1 SGDLS and CDR2 YYNGEE. V dropped 1 base and J dropped 4; count of bases not matched to a gene: 3. The CDR3: CASSVSGGFYNEQFF. The DNA of the CDR3 is TGTGCCAGCAGCGTAAGCGGGGGGTTTTACAATGAGCAGTTCTTC.

The genes are TRBV9 and TRBJ2-3; D gene uncertain. CDR1 is SGDLS, CDR2 YYNGEE, per germline. Trimming removed 3 bases from V and 5 bases from J, with 7 bases in between. The CDR3 runs to 12 residues. CDR3 coding DNA: TGTGCCAGCAGCGACCGACTAGATACGCAGTATTTT. Translation gives CASSDRLDTQYF.

The chain uses TRBV4-2 and TRBJ1-1; unclear D gene. Looked up from germline, CDR1 is LGHNA and CDR2 is YNFKEQ. The CDR3 is 14 residues long. V gave up 6 bases and J gave up 0 bases, with 11 bases separating them. The CDR3 spells CASSLRAVNTEAFF. CDR3 sequence (DNA): TGTGCCAGCAGTCTTCGAGCGGTGAACACTGAAGCTTTCTTT.

This chain links TRBV27 with TRBJ1-2; TRBD1 is a possible D gene (5 bases). Looked up from germline, CDR1 is MNHEY and CDR2 is SMNVEV (reference sequence). CDR3 length: 13 residues. Deletions cut 5 bases from V and 4 bases from J, with 11 bases between. This chain's CDR3 is CASSAQGAYGYTF. DNA of the CDR3: TGTGCCAGCAGTGCCCAGGGTGCCTATGGCTACACCTTC.

The chain couples TRBV11-2 to TRBJ1-2; D might be TRBD1 (5 bases). Germline assignment: CDR1 SGHAT and CDR2 FQNNGV. The ends were cut back, 6 bases at V and 1 base at J, with 18 bases in the middle. The length of the CDR3 is 16 residues. The CDR3 DNA is TGTGCCAGCAGTAAAAGGGGTCCGGGGGTTAACTATGGCTACACCTTC. This gives the protein CASSKRGPGVNYGYTF.

This chain connects TRBV7-2 to TRBJ2-7, with 8 bases identical to TRBD2. The CDR3 consists of 14 residues. Germline CDR1 SGHTA, CDR2 FQGNSA. V was clipped by 3 bases and J by 4 bases; unmatched bases: 5. The CDR3 is CASSLGRGGYEQYF. In DNA form, the CDR3 reads TGTGCCAGCAGCTTGGGACGGGGGGGGTACGAGCAGTACTTC.

The V and J genes are TRBV15 and TRBJ1-5; tentative D call: TRBD1 (6 bases). The CDR3 extends over 15 amino acids. The germline V and J ends were trimmed by 1 base and 2 bases, with 9 bases remaining between them. The V gene's germline CDR1 is LNHNV and CDR2 YYDKDF (reference sequence). This CDR3 reads CATSRAAGGNQPQHF. DNA for the CDR3: TGTGCCACCAGCAGAGCGGCAGGGGGCAATCAGCCCCAGCATTTT.

Here the CDR3 DNA reads TGTGCCAGCAGCTTAGCGGGACAGGTGGCCAGGGCCCAGCATTTT. Amino acid sequence: CASSLAGQVARAQHF. The chain couples TRBV7-8 to TRBJ1-5, with TRBD1 identical over 8 bases. V lost 0 bases, J lost 11 bases, and 9 bases stayed unmatched. The CDR3 spans 15 residues. Germline CDR1 SGHVS, CDR2 FQNEAQ. Using reference TRBV7-8 and TRBJ1-5 for the parts outside the CDR3, the full variable domain is GAGVSQSPRYKVAKRGQDVALRCDPISGHVSLFWYQQALGQGPEFLTYFQNEAQLDKSGLPSDRFFAERPEGSVSTLKIQRTQQEDSAVYLCASSLAGQVARAQHFGDGTRLSIL.

This rearrangement joins TRBV6-1 to TRBJ2-5, with no clear D. Trimming stripped 0 bases from V and 5 bases from J, with 13 bases between. Per the germline V gene, CDR1 is MNHNS and CDR2 is SASEGT. The CDR3 is made up of 15 amino acids. This chain's CDR3 is CASSEALAAGETQYF. The CDR3 region has the DNA TGTGCCAGCAGTGAAGCCTTAGCCGCTGGGGAGACCCAGTACTTC.

The CDR3 sequence is CASRTSGNTGELFF. In nucleotides, the CDR3 is TGTGCCAGTAGGACTAGCGGGAACACCGGGGAGCTGTTTTTT. This chain links TRBV13 with TRBJ2-2; 10 bases match TRBD2. CDR3 length equals 14 residues. Germline lookup yields CDR1 PRHDT and CDR2 FYEKMQ (reference sequence). With V trimmed by 9 bases and J by 1 base, 2 bases remained unmatched.